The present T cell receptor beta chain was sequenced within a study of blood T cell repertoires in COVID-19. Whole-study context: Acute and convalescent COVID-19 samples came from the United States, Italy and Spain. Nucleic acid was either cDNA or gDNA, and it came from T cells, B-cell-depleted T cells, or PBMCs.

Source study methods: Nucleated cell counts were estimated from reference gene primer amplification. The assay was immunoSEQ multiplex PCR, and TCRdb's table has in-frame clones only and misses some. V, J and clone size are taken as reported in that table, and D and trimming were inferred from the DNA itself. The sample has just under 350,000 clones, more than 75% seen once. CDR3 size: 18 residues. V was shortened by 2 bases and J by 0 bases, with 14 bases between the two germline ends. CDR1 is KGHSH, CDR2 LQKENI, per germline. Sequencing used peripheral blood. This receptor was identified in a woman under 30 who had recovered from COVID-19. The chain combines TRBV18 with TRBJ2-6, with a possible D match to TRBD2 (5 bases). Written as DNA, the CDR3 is TGTGCCAGCTCACCAGTGAATCCGGGGAGCTCTGGGGCCAACGTCCTGACTTTC. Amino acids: CASSPVNPGSSGANVLTF. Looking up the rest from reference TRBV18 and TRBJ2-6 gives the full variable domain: NAGVMQNPRHLVRRRGQEARLRCSPMKGHSHVYWYRQLPEEGLKFMVYLQKENIIDESGMPKERFSAEFPKEGPSILRIQQVVRGDSAAYFCASSPVNPGSSGANVLTFGAGSRLTVL.